The clone carrying this T cell receptor (beta chain) was seen only a few times. A single record per CDR3 protein comes from TCRdb applying MiXCR to the RT-PCR reads. This table holds about 700,000 distinct CDR3 sequences, 12% to 15% found once. The origin of this receptor is a female donor in good health, serving as a healthy control. Sequenced sample: memory CD4+ T cells from blood.

In DNA form, the CDR3 reads TGTGCCAGCAGTCCATGGGACAGTAAGGGAGATACGCAGTATTTT. Translated: CASSPWDSKGDTQYF. This chain links TRBV6-1 with TRBJ2-3; 7 nucleotides agree with TRBD1. The V gene end was trimmed by 5 bases and the J gene end by 5 bases; junction bases not matched to a gene: 10. CDR1 MNHNS and CDR2 SASEGT come from the germline V gene. The CDR3 extends over 15 amino acids.